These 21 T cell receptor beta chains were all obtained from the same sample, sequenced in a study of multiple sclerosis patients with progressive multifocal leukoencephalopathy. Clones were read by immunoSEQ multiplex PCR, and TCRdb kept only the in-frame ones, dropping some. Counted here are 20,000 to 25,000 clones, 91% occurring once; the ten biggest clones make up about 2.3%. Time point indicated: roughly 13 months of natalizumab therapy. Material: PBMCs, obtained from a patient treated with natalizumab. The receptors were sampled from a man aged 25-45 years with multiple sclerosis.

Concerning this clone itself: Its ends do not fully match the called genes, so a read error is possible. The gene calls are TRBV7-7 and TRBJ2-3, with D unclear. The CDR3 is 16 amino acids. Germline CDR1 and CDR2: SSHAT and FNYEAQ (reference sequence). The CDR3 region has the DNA TGTGCTAGCAGCCCGCTGATAGGCGCCTTCGGAGATACGCAGTATTTT. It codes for CASSPLIGAFGDTQYF.

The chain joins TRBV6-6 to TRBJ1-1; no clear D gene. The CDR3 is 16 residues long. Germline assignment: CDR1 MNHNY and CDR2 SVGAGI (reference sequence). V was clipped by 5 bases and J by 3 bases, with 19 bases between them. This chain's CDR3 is CASSRRGPSGDTEAFF. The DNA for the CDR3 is TGTGCCAGCAGTCGCCGCGGCCCTTCCGGGGACACTGAAGCTTTCTTT.

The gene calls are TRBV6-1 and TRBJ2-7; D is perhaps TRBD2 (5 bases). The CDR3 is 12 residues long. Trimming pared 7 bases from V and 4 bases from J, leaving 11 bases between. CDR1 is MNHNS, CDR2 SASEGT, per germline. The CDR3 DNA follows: TGTGCCAGCACCCGACGAGGGTACGAGCAGTACTTC. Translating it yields CASTRRGYEQYF.

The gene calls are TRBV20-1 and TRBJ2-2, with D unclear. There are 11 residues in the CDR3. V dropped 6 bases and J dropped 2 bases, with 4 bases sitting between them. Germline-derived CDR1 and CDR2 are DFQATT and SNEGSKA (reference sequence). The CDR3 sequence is CSAANTGELFF. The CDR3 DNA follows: TGCAGTGCCGCAAACACCGGGGAGCTGTTTTTT.

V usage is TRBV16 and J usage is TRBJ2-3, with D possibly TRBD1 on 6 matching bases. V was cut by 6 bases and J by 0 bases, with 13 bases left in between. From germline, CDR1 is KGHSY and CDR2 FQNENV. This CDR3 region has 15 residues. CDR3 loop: CASRRRDTSTDTQYF. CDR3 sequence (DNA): TGTGCCAGCAGACGCCGGGACACAAGCACAGATACGCAGTATTTT.

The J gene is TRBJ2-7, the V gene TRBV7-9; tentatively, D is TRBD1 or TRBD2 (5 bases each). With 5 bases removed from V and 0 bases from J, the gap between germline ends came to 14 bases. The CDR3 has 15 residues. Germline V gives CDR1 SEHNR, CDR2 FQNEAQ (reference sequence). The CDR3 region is CASSKGTVSSYEQYF. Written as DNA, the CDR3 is TGTGCCAGCAGCAAGGGGACGGTGAGCTCCTACGAGCAGTACTTC.

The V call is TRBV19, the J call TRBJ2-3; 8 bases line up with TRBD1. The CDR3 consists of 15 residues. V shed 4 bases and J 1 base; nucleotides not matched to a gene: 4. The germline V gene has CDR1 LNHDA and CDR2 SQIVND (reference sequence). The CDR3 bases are TGTGCCAGTAGTACAGAGACAGGGGGCACAGATACGCAGTATTTT. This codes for CASSTETGGTDTQYF.

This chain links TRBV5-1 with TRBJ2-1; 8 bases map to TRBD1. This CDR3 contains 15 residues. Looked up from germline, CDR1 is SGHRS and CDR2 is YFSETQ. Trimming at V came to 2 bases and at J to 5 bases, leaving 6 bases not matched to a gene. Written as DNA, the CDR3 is TGCGCCAGCAGCTTTAGGACAGGGCGGGACAATGAGCAGTTCTTC. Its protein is CASSFRTGRDNEQFF. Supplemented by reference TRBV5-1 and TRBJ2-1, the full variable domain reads KAGVTQTPRYLIKTRGQQVTLSCSPISGHRSVSWYQQTPGQGLQFLFEYFSETQRNKGNFPGRFSGRQFSNSRSEMNVSTLELGDSALYLCASSFRTGRDNEQFFGPGTRLTVL.

CDR3 protein: CAWSVGRQGIYGYTF. DNA for the CDR3: TGTGCCTGGAGTGTTGGGAGACAGGGGATCTATGGCTACACCTTC. The chain carries TRBV30 and TRBJ1-2; the match to TRBD1 covers 8 bases. With V trimmed by 0 bases and J by 4 bases, 7 bases remained unmatched. Germline-derived CDR1 and CDR2 are GTSNPN and SVGIG (reference sequence). The CDR3 runs to 15 residues.

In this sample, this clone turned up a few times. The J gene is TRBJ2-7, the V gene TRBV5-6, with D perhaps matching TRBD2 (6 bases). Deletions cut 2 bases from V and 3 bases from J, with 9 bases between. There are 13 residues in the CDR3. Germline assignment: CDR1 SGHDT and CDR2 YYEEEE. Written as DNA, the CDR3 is TGTGCCAGCAGCTTAAGACTAGACTACGAGCAGTACGTC. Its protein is CASSLRLDYEQYV.

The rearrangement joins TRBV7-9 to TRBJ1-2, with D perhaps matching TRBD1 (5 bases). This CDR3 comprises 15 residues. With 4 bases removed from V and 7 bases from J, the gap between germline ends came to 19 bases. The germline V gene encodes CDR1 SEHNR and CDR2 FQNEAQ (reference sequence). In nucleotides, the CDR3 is TGTGCCAGCAGCTCCCCGGGGCAGGGAATCCGTGGCTACACCTTC. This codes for CASSSPGQGIRGYTF.

The CDR3 loop is CASSLSLNTEAFF. In DNA, the CDR3 is TGTGCCAGCAGCTTATCACTGAACACTGAAGCTTTCTTT. The V gene is TRBV11-2, the J gene TRBJ1-1; D gene ambiguous. The V and J ends lost 2 bases and 0 bases respectively, with 4 bases between them. Germline V gene sequence: CDR1 SGHAT, CDR2 FQNNGV. CDR3 size: 13 residues.

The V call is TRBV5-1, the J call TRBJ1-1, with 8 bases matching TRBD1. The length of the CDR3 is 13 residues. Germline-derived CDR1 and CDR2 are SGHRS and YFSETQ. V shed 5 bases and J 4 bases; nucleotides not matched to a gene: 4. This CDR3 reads CASRNTGGTEAFF. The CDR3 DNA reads TGCGCCAGCAGGAACACAGGGGGCACTGAAGCTTTCTTT.

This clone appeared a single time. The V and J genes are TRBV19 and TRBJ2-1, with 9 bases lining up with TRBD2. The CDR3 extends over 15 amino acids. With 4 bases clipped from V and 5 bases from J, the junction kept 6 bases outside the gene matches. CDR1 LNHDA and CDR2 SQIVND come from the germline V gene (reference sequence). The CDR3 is CASSKSGRPDNEQFF. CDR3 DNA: TGTGCCAGTAGTAAAAGCGGGAGGCCCGACAATGAGCAGTTCTTC. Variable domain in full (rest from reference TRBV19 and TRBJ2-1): DGGITQSPKYLFRKEGQNVTLSCEQNLNHDAMYWYRQDPGQGLRLIYYSQIVNDFQKGDIAEGYSVSREKKESFPLTVTSAQKNPTAFYLCASSKSGRPDNEQFFGPGTRLTVL.

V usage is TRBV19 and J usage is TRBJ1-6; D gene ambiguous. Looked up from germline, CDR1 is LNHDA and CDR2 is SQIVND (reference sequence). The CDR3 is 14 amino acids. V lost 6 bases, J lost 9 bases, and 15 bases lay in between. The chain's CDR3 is CASSDGRSTSPLHF. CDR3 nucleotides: TGTGCCAGTAGCGACGGTCGGTCAACTTCACCCCTCCACTTT.

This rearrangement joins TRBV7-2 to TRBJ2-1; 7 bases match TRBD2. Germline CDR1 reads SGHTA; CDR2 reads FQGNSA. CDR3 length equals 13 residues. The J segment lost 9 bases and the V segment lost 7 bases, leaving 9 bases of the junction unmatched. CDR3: CASIPPGGVEQFF. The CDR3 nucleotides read TGTGCCAGCATCCCCCCGGGGGGTGTTGAGCAGTTCTTC. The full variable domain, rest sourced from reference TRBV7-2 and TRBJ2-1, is GAGVSQSPSNKVTEKGKDVELRCDPISGHTALYWYRQSLGQGLEFLIYFQGNSAPDKSGLPSDRFSAERTGGSVSTLTIQRTQQEDSAVYLCASIPPGGVEQFFGPGTRLTVL.

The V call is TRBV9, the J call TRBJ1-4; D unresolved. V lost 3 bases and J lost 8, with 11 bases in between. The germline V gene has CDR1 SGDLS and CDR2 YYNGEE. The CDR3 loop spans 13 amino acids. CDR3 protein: CASSAAFSEKLFF. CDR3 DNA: TGTGCCAGCAGCGCTGCCTTCTCCGAAAAACTGTTTTTT.

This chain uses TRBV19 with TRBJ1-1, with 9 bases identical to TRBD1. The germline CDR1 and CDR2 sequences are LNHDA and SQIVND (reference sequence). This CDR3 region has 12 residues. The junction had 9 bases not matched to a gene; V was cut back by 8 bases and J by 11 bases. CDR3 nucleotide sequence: TGTGCCAGTGGTGGACAGGGGTGGATGGCTTTCTTT. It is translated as CASGGQGWMAFF.

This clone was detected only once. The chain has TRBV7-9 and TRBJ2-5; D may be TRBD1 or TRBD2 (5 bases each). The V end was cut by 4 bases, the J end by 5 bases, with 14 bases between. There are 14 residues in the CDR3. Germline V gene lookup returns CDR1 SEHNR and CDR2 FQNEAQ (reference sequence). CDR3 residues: CASSSTRGYETQYF. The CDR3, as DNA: TGTGCCAGCAGCTCAACTAGGGGTTACGAGACCCAGTACTTC.

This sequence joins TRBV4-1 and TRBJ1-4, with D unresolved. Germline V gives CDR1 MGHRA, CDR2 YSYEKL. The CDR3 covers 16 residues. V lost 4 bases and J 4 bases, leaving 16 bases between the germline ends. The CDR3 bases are TGCGCCAGCAGCCCCTCGGTTGCGGCCCTTAATGAAAAACTGTTTTTT. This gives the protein CASSPSVAALNEKLFF.

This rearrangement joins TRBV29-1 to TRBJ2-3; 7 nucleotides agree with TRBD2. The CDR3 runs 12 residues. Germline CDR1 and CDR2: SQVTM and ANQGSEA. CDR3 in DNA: TGCAGAGCGGGGACTAGCACAGATACGCAGTATTTT. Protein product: CRAGTSTDTQYF.